These 5 T cell receptor beta chains came from one sample sequenced in a study of blood T cell repertoires in COVID-19. Some clones are missing from TCRdb's copy, which holds only in-frame ones; the method was immunoSEQ multiplex PCR. The sample holds about 42,000 clones, 70% to 85% seen once. The sequencing input was peripheral blood. Receptors were obtained from a human donor in a cohort sampled during active COVID-19.

The V and J genes are TRBV5-1 and TRBJ1-5; TRBD1 matches 7 bases. From germline, CDR1 is SGHRS and CDR2 YFSETQ. The CDR3 is 15 amino acids. Unmatched junction bases numbered 10, after V lost 3 bases and J lost 7 bases. CDR3 DNA: TGCGCCAGCAGCTGGGGGACAGCAGAAGGCCAGCCCCAGCATTTT. Translated, it gives CASSWGTAEGQPQHF.

V usage is TRBV6-2 or TRBV6-3 and J usage is TRBJ2-2; TRBD2 aligns across 13 bases. Trimming at V came to 2 bases and at J to 5 bases, leaving 2 bases not matched to a gene. Germline V gene sequence: CDR1 MNHEY, CDR2 SVGEGT. The CDR3 runs 16 residues. The CDR3 DNA follows: TGTGCCAGCAGTTACATGGGACTAGCGGGGACCGGGGAGCTGTTTTTT. Translating gives CASSYMGLAGTGELFF.

The count of this clone is one. The chain is built from TRBV7-8 and TRBJ2-7, with D possibly TRBD1 on 5 matching bases. CDR3 length: 14 residues. The germline CDR1 and CDR2 sequences are SGHVS and FQNEAQ. The germline V and J ends were trimmed by 1 base and 0 bases, with 7 bases remaining between them. CDR3 bases: TGTGCCAGCAGCTTAGGTGACAGCTCCTACGAGCAGTACTTC. Protein sequence: CASSLGDSSYEQYF.

The V and J genes are TRBV12-3 or TRBV12-4 and TRBJ1-2, with 7 bases lining up with TRBD1. The CDR3 consists of 11 residues. Trimming at V came to 7 bases and at J to 6 bases, leaving 2 bases not matched to a gene. CDR3 loop: CASTTGNGYTF. DNA of the CDR3: TGTGCCAGCACGACAGGGAATGGCTACACCTTC.

The chain joins TRBV2 to TRBJ1-4; a weak D match, TRBD1 (6 bases). Germline V gene data show CDR1 as SNHLY and CDR2 as FYNNEI. This CDR3 comprises 16 residues. Trimming stripped 5 bases from V and 3 bases from J, with 16 bases between. The DNA for the CDR3 is TGTGCCAGCAGTTTGGGCGCGGGGGCTTCTAATGAAAAACTGTTTTTT. It is translated as CASSLGAGASNEKLFF.